One and the same sample provided the 14 T cell receptor beta chains below, sequenced in a study of T cells after yellow fever vaccination. One entry per CDR3 protein, called by TCRdb with MiXCR from the 5' RACE reads. In the table there are some 670,000 distinct CDR3 sequences, approximately 13% of which are singletons. The sample here was PBMCs, taken on the day of the yellow fever booster vaccination. The origin of the receptors is a man aged 25-45 years who received the YFV17D yellow fever vaccine.

Only a few counts were recorded for this clonotype. This chain uses TRBV10-3 with TRBJ2-1, with 7 nucleotides matching TRBD2. J lost 8 bases, V lost 7 bases, and 8 bases had no gene match. CDR1 is ENHRY and CDR2 is SYGVKD in the germline V gene. The CDR3 length is 13 residues. CDR3 bases: TGTGCCATCATGGGCGGGAGAGGCGATGAGCAGTTCTTC. Amino acid sequence: CAIMGGRGDEQFF.

The chain carries TRBV6-1 and TRBJ2-3; no reliable D call. This CDR3 has 15 residues. V lost 3 bases and J lost 5, with 15 bases in between. Germline CDR1 MNHNS, CDR2 SASEGT. CDR3 in amino acids: CASSEGSPTGDTQYF. The CDR3 nucleotides are TGTGCCAGCAGTGAGGGCTCCCCAACTGGAGATACGCAGTATTTT.

This clonotype was picked up a small number of times. This chain connects TRBV6-1 to TRBJ1-1; D is ambiguous. V was clipped by 5 bases and J by 1 base, with 8 bases between them. The CDR3 covers 13 residues. Germline CDR1 reads MNHNS; CDR2 reads SASEGT. CDR3 nucleotides: TGTGCCAGCAGTATCCGGGAGAACACTGAAGCTTTCTTT. It codes for CASSIRENTEAFF.

This clonotype was observed a handful of times. This chain uses TRBV7-2 with TRBJ2-3; weak D call: TRBD2 (7 bases). Germline V lookup: CDR1 SGHTA, CDR2 FQGNSA. V lost 5 bases to trimming and J lost 4 bases, with 13 bases between them. This CDR3 is 14 amino acids long. The CDR3 DNA sequence: TGTGCCAGCAGCGGGGGGGGCGAGGCAGATACGCAGTATTTT. Encoded protein: CASSGGGEADTQYF.

This chain uses TRBV4-2 with TRBJ2-3, with D possibly matching TRBD2 (5 bases). Trimming shortened V by 0 bases and J by 2 bases, and 18 bases separated the two germline ends. Germline values: CDR1 LGHNA, CDR2 YNFKEQ. CDR3 length: 18 residues. This CDR3 is CASSQDPGRRTHTDTQYF. DNA for the CDR3: TGTGCCAGCAGCCAAGATCCAGGACGGAGGACCCACACAGATACGCAGTATTTT.

The chain carries TRBV4-3 and TRBJ2-7; no firm D call. This CDR3 is 13 amino acids long. CDR1 is LGHNA and CDR2 is YSLEER in the germline V gene. Trimming cost V 4 bases and J 3 bases, with 10 bases left between them. CDR3 nucleotide sequence: TGCGCCAGCAGCCGCGACGAAAACTACGAGCAGTACTTC. Residues: CASSRDENYEQYF.

The chain joins TRBV27 to TRBJ2-5; D call uncertain. CDR1 MNHEY and CDR2 SMNVEV come from the germline V gene (reference sequence). V was clipped by 3 bases and J by 4 bases, with 12 bases between them. The CDR3 spans 14 residues. The CDR3 DNA is TGTGCCAGCAGTTTGGATCAGTCTAGAGAGACCCAGTACTTC. This encodes CASSLDQSRETQYF.

The chain is built from TRBV28 and TRBJ2-4; D gene unclear. The V gene lost 7 bases and the J gene lost 0 bases, with 7 bases spanning the gap. This CDR3 has 13 amino acids. The germline gives CDR1 MDHEN, CDR2 SYDVKM. This CDR3 is CASKNRAKNIQYF. Written as DNA, the CDR3 is TGTGCCAGCAAAAACAGAGCCAAAAACATTCAGTACTTC.

The sample holds a few counts of this clonotype. V usage is TRBV6-2 or TRBV6-3 and J usage is TRBJ2-1; 10 positions agree with TRBD2. Looked up from germline, CDR1 is MNHEY and CDR2 is SVGEGT. The V gene end was trimmed by 4 bases and the J gene end by 5 bases; junction bases not matched to a gene: 8. The CDR3 has 16 residues. DNA for the CDR3: TGTGCCAGCAGTTCGCTAGCGGGAGACCAAGACAATGAGCAGTTCTTC. Translation: CASSSLAGDQDNEQFF.

The V call is TRBV29-1, the J call TRBJ2-7; TRBD1 is a possible D gene (7 bases). CDR3 length equals 14 residues. Between the trimmed V and J ends, which lost 6 bases and 3 bases, there was a span of 18 bases. Germline V lookup: CDR1 SQVTM, CDR2 ANQGSEA. The CDR3 coding sequence is TGCAGCGTGCAAGACAGGGAGACTAGCTACGAGCAGTACTTC. This gives the protein CSVQDRETSYEQYF.

CDR3 sequence: CASSSKVGITDTQYF. CDR3 sequence (DNA): TGTGCCAGCAGCTCAAAGGTCGGAATCACAGATACGCAGTATTTT. This chain joins TRBV7-8 and TRBJ2-3; D is unresolved. CDR1 and CDR2 (germline): SGHVS, FQNEAQ. The CDR3 sequence is 15 residues long. The V gene lost 4 bases and the J gene lost 2 bases, with 13 bases spanning the gap.

J is TRBJ2-7 and V is TRBV2, with D possibly matching TRBD2 (6 bases). The CDR3 covers 11 residues. In germline, CDR1 is SNHLY, CDR2 FYNNEI. Trimming shortened V by 3 bases and J by 9 bases, and 9 bases separated the two germline ends. The CDR3 loop is CASSEGGRQYF. In nucleotides, the CDR3 is TGTGCCAGCAGTGAGGGGGGAAGGCAGTACTTC.

CDR3: CASSPTPTGGVGSPLHF. The CDR3 nucleotides are TGTGCCAGCAGCCCGACCCCTACAGGGGGCGTTGGTTCACCCCTCCACTTT. V and J are TRBV7-2 and TRBJ1-6, with 9 bases that match TRBD1. The CDR3 covers 17 residues. V lost 5 bases, J lost 9 bases, and 14 bases stayed unmatched. From germline, CDR1 is SGHTA and CDR2 FQGNSA.

The chain uses TRBV7-9 and TRBJ2-3; no definite D call. This CDR3 region has 16 residues. Trimming cost V 5 bases and J 2 bases, with 17 bases left between them. Germline V lookup: CDR1 SEHNR, CDR2 FQNEAQ (reference sequence). CDR3 region: CASSRGFGSPTDTQYF. The CDR3 DNA follows: TGTGCCAGCAGCCGAGGATTCGGTTCTCCCACAGATACGCAGTATTTT.